This TCR beta chain was sequenced during a study of blood T cell repertoires in COVID-19. As for the study in general: The United States, Italy and Spain provided the acute and convalescent COVID-19 samples. PBMCs, B-cell-depleted T cells, or T cells provided the cDNA or gDNA that made up the material.

Study processing details: Reference gene primer amplification yielded estimated nucleated cell counts. Assay: immunoSEQ multiplex PCR; the TCRdb copy retains only in-frame clones and omits some. Clone size and the V and J calls come from that table; the DNA yielded D and trimming. The data contain around 270,000 clones, 91% of them singletons. The trim removed 3 bases at V and 5 bases at J, leaving 8 bases unmatched. The length of the CDR3 is 15 residues. Germline CDR1 MGHDK, CDR2 SYGVNS. During active infection, Seattle patients enrolled and were then monitored through disease. This sequence originates from a person aged 18 to 29 with COVID-19, enrolled during active disease. This sequence joins TRBV25-1 and TRBJ2-5; 8 bases agree with TRBD1. Input material: peripheral blood. The CDR3 DNA follows: TGTGCCAGCAGTGAGGCAGGGGGCGCGCGGGAGACCCAGTACTTC. Translated: CASSEAGGARETQYF.